The clone carrying this TCR beta chain was counted between two and nine times. The sample belongs to a study of cytomegalovirus exposure and HLA in healthy donors. Primers: 60 Vbeta forward and 13 Jbeta reverse. Produced via immunoSEQ multiplex PCR; TCRdb's table is partial and in-frame only. This table holds approximately 210,000 clones, around 80% found once. The sample was PBMCs. The TCR sequence derives from a man aged 18 to 30 in good health and CMV-seronegative.

The chain's CDR3 is CASSLMRGGRTDTQYF. The CDR3 DNA reads as TGTGCCAGCAGCTTGATGCGGGGGGGACGCACAGATACGCAGTATTTT. J is TRBJ2-3 and V is TRBV5-6; TRBD2 matches 9 bases. The germline V gene encodes CDR1 SGHDT and CDR2 YYEEEE. The junction had 4 bases not matched to a gene; V was cut back by 1 base and J by 1 base. CDR3 length equals 16 residues.